The rows below give T cell receptor beta chains drawn from one sample of a study of blood T cell repertoires in COVID-19. Here immunoSEQ multiplex PCR was the method, and the copy in TCRdb shows in-frame clones only, minus some. This table holds over 70,000 clones, 91% found once. Sequencing was performed on peripheral blood. Source of these receptors: a human donor with active COVID-19. The donor label of this sample is uncertain. CDR3s include the opening cysteine and the closing phenylalanine or tryptophan. The D gene is left open where the match is weak.

D gene	J gene	V gene	CDR3 protein	CDR3 DNA
NA	TRBJ1-2	TRBV12-3/TRBV12-4	CASSFQGSGYTF	TGTGCCAGCAGTTTTCAGGGGTCCGGCTACACCTTC
NA	TRBJ1-2	TRBV6-5	CASSLTRSYGYTF	TGTGCCAGCAGTCTAACCCGAAGCTATGGCTACACCTTC
NA	TRBJ1-2	TRBV5-1	CASSLFQGRGYTF	TGCGCCAGCAGCTTGTTCCAGGGCAGGGGCTACACCTTC
NA	TRBJ2-1	TRBV7-6	CASSHALRSKYNEQFF	TGTGCCAGCAGCCACGCTCTTAGATCCAAGTACAATGAGCAGTTCTTC
TRBD1	TRBJ2-7	TRBV19	CATGDRENYEQYF	TGTGCCACTGGGGACAGGGAGAACTACGAGCAGTACTTC
NA	TRBJ2-5	TRBV3-1/TRBV3-2	CASSQIPGSQETQYF	TGTGCCAGCAGCCAAATTCCGGGTTCTCAAGAGACCCAGTACTTC
TRBD1	TRBJ1-6	TRBV20-1	CSASTAGGLGNSPLHF	TGCAGTGCTAGTACGGCAGGGGGCTTAGGGAATTCACCCCTCCACTTT
NA	TRBJ1-5	TRBV28	CASSLWAGVGGNQPQHF	TGTGCCAGCAGTTTATGGGCAGGAGTAGGAGGGAATCAGCCCCAGCATTTT
TRBD1	TRBJ2-7	TRBV29-1	CSVTGTGVYNEQYF	TGCAGCGTGACCGGGACAGGGGTCTATAACGAGCAGTACTTC
NA	TRBJ1-1	TRBV5-6	CASSLGGGTEAFF	TGTGCCAGCAGCTTAGGGGGTGGCACTGAAGCTTTCTTT
TRBD2	TRBJ2-3	TRBV3-1/TRBV3-2	CASSLPDGGGTSTDTQYF	TGTGCCAGCAGCCTACCGGATGGCGGGGGAACTAGCACAGATACGCAGTATTTT
TRBD1	TRBJ2-2	TRBV5-4	CASSFPHPGQGGTGELFF	TGTGCCAGCAGCTTTCCCCATCCGGGACAGGGTGGCACCGGGGAGCTGTTTTTT
NA	TRBJ1-2	TRBV4-3	CASSQGSGNGYTF	TGCGCCAGCAGCCAGGGGTCAGGGAATGGCTACACCTTC
NA	TRBJ2-5	TRBV6-6	CASSYSVEQETQYF	TGTGCCAGCAGTTACTCGGTGGAGCAAGAGACCCAGTACTTC